The following is a T cell receptor (beta chain) sequence with its context. Its antigen is still unknown. The sample has other DNA sequences that encode this CDR3 too. The data derive from a study of beta chain features in type 1 diabetes. Overall study: In age, gender and cell yields, patients were similar to healthy donors.

With 6 bases removed from V and 3 bases from J, the gap between germline ends came to 6 bases. This CDR3 comprises 12 residues. The V gene's germline CDR1 is MDHEN and CDR2 SYDVKM. Study-wide results and limits: VDJ junctions from patients with type 1 diabetes contained fewer insertions and more deletions.

The authors reverse transcribed all of the isolated RNA, so sequencing captured expressed TCRB transcripts. Repertoires were generated with immunoSEQ multiplex PCR, while TCRdb's copy carries only in-frame clones and drops some. Here the sample spans 900,000 or so clones, about 17% being singletons. Sample: naive CD4+ T cells from blood. The chain is built from TRBV28 and TRBJ2-1; D ambiguous. This receptor was identified in a woman aged 18-29 years in good health. The CDR3 loop is CASSSLYNEQFF. Here the CDR3 DNA reads TGTGCCAGCAGCTCGCTCTACAATGAGCAGTTCTTC.